This TCR beta chain is from a study of technical replicates of blood from a handful of donors. Profiled with immunoSEQ multiplex PCR; TCRdb holds only in-frame clones, not every one. Seen here are 90,000 to 100,000 clones, roughly 95% observed once, and the top ten hold about 0.39%. Germline loops: CDR1 SGDLS, CDR2 YYNGEE. Unmatched junction bases numbered 1, after V lost 0 bases and J lost 0 bases. The CDR3 is 16 amino acids. Sequencing was performed on T cells isolated from PBMCs. The chain uses TRBV9 and TRBJ2-7; TRBD2 aligns across 12 bases. The TCR originated in a human donor in good health. Here the CDR3 reads CASSVGLAGVSYEQYF. The CDR3 nucleotides read TGTGCCAGCAGCGTAGGACTAGCGGGAGTCTCCTACGAGCAGTACTTC.